This T cell receptor beta chain appears in the sequencing data of a study of patients and donors after allogeneic stem cell transplantation (dated by TCRdb to the early 2020s). Receptors were amplified or captured by RT-PCR. TCRdb lists the instrument as NextSeq 550. TCRdb applied fastp at Q25 and MiXCR to the public reads, then kept only in-frame beta chains. When rows share a CDR3 protein, they turn into one entry using the most common DNA and genes. The sample table contains fewer than 250,000 distinct CDR3 sequences; only one count was recorded for around 14% of them. The leading ten clones occupy around 10% of the sample. The sample holds a few counts of this clonotype. Its antigen is still unknown. No base qualities exist here, and no much larger clone lies one base off it. The sample taken for sequencing was blood, either unsorted or a sorted T cell fraction (not recorded which). The receptor comes from a human donor who was either an allogeneic HSCT recipient or a stem cell or donor lymphocyte infusion donor (not recorded which). It is not recorded whose cells these are; they may come from a transplant donor.

The base sequence is TGTGCCAGCTCAAGACAGGGGGCCCGGGAAGAGACCCAGTACTTC. This sequence encodes CASSRQGAREETQYF. The chain is encoded by TRBV18 joined to TRBJ2-5; 10 central bases correspond to TRBD1. The CDR3 goes from the cysteine to the phenylalanine over 15 residues. The DNA shown is the 45-base CDR3, in frame from base 1. Reading the germline V gene gives CDR1 KGHSH and CDR2 LQKENI. Trimmed from V: 5 bases; trimmed from J: 3 bases; junction bases lacking a gene match: 6.